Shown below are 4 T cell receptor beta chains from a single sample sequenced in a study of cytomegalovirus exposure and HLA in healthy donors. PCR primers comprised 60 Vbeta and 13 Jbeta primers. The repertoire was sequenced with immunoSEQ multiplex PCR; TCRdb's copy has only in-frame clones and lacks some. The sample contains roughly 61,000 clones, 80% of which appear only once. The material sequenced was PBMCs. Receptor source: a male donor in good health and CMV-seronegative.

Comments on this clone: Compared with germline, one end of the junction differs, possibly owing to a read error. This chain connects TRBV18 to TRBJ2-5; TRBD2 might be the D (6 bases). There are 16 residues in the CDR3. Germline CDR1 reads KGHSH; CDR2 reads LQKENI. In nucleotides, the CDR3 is TGTGCCTGCTCACCACGAGTCGGGGGTTTTCAAGAGACCCAGTACTTC. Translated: CACSPRVGGFQETQYF.

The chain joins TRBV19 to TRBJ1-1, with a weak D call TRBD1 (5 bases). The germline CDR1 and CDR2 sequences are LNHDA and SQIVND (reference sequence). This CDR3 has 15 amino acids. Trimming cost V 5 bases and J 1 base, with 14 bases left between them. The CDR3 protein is CASSSEGTWNTEAFF. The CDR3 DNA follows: TGTGCCAGTAGTTCGGAGGGGACCTGGAACACTGAAGCTTTCTTT.

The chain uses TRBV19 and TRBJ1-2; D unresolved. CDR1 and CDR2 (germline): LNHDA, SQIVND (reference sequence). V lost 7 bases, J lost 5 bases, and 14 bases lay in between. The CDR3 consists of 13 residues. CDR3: CASTLNGGYGYTF. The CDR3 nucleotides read TGTGCCAGTACCCTCAACGGAGGGTATGGCTACACCTTC.

The CDR3 region is CASSFDRRNTEAFF. DNA of the CDR3: TGTGCCAGCAGCTTCGACAGGAGGAACACTGAAGCTTTCTTT. This chain links TRBV7-2 with TRBJ1-1, with D perhaps matching TRBD1 (6 bases). CDR1 and CDR2 (germline): SGHTA, FQGNSA. V dropped 3 bases and J dropped 1 base, with 9 bases sitting between them. The CDR3 consists of 14 residues.